The 27 T cell receptor beta chains below come from one sample, sequenced in a study of CD4+ T cells in melanoma. TCRdb's copy holds only in-frame clones and misses some; the assay was immunoSEQ multiplex PCR. This table holds 13,000 to 15,000 clones, about 64% found once. Sequenced sample: cells from a culture (not recorded whether cultured in vitro). The receptors stem from a human donor with melanoma.

The chain has TRBV2 and TRBJ2-5; 8 positions agree with TRBD1. CDR1 is SNHLY, CDR2 FYNNEI, per germline. This CDR3 contains 15 residues. V lost 7 bases, J lost 6 bases, and 13 bases stayed unmatched. As DNA, the CDR3 is TGTGCCAGCACGGCCTCCAGGACAGGGACGAAGACCCAGTACTTC. It yields the protein CASTASRTGTKTQYF.

The rearrangement links TRBV6-5 to TRBJ1-1; TRBD1 might be the D (6 bases). V gave up 2 bases and J gave up 2 bases, with 9 bases separating them. Germline CDR1 is MNHEY and CDR2 is SVGAGI. The CDR3 loop spans 14 amino acids. The CDR3 here is CASSYGTSNTEAFF. The CDR3, as DNA: TGTGCCAGCAGTTACGGGACATCAAACACTGAAGCTTTCTTT.

The V and J genes are TRBV6-1 and TRBJ2-7, with D maybe TRBD1 (6 bases). V was pared by 6 bases and J by 7 bases, with 10 bases between. The CDR3 has 11 amino acids. Looked up from germline, CDR1 is MNHNS and CDR2 is SASEGT. This CDR3 is CASRERGEQYF. The CDR3 region has the DNA TGTGCCAGCAGGGAAAGGGGGGAGCAGTACTTC.

This chain uses TRBV30 with TRBJ2-1; maybe TRBD2 (5 bases). This CDR3 spans 13 amino acids. Germline CDR1 reads GTSNPN; CDR2 reads SVGIG (reference sequence). Deletions cut 4 bases from V and 5 bases from J, with 12 bases between. CDR3 coding DNA: TGTGCCTGGAACGGAGGATCAGACAATGAGCAGTTCTTC. Its protein product is CAWNGGSDNEQFF.

The chain recombines TRBV5-1 with TRBJ2-1, with D possibly TRBD2 on 6 matching bases. The CDR3 spans 15 residues. Germline CDR1 is SGHRS and CDR2 is YFSETQ. V dropped 7 bases and J dropped 5 bases, with 19 bases sitting between them. This chain's CDR3 is CASGYTGLKNNEQFF. For the CDR3, the DNA is TGCGCCAGCGGTTACACGGGACTGAAAAACAATGAGCAGTTCTTC.

This clone showed up just a few times. The chain carries TRBV11-2 and TRBJ2-5, with D perhaps TRBD2 (6 bases). Germline CDR1 and CDR2: SGHAT and FQNNGV. The CDR3 is 13 amino acids. With 7 bases removed from V and 5 bases from J, the gap between germline ends came to 14 bases. The CDR3 spells CASTFSEGETQYF. The DNA for the CDR3 is TGTGCCAGCACCTTCTCGGAGGGCGAGACCCAGTACTTC.

The J gene is TRBJ2-5, the V gene TRBV29-1; 7 nucleotides align to TRBD1. Germline CDR1 is SQVTM and CDR2 is ANQGSEA. The CDR3 contains 14 residues. With 7 bases clipped from V and 5 bases from J, the junction kept 13 bases outside the gene matches. The CDR3 bases are TGCAGCGCCCCGTCAGGGACAGCCTCGGAGACCCAGTACTTC. The encoded protein is CSAPSGTASETQYF.

The chain employs TRBV7-2 and TRBJ1-1; TRBD1 agrees at 7 bases. V was clipped by 3 bases and J by 0 bases; unmatched bases: 4. The V gene's germline CDR1 is SGHTA and CDR2 FQGNSA. The CDR3 extends over 15 amino acids. Here the CDR3 DNA reads TGTGCCAGCAGCTTCACGACAGGGATGAACACTGAAGCTTTCTTT. Protein product: CASSFTTGMNTEAFF. Full variable domain (missing parts from reference TRBV7-2 and TRBJ1-1): GAGVSQSPSNKVTEKGKDVELRCDPISGHTALYWYRQSLGQGLEFLIYFQGNSAPDKSGLPSDRFSAERTGGSVSTLTIQRTQQEDSAVYLCASSFTTGMNTEAFFGQGTRLTVV.

The chain uses TRBV18 and TRBJ1-1; perhaps TRBD1 as D (6 bases). Per the germline V gene, CDR1 is KGHSH and CDR2 is LQKENI. The CDR3 runs 18 residues. V was clipped by 3 bases and J by 0 bases, with 20 bases between them. CDR3 bases: TGTGCCAGCTCACCGGAGAACCCGACAGGTAACATGAACACTGAAGCTTTCTTT. Translation gives CASSPENPTGNMNTEAFF.

This chain joins TRBV4-2 and TRBJ2-7, with 9 bases identical to TRBD2. V shed 4 bases, J shed 0 bases, and the junction held 7 bases outside the gene matches. The CDR3 is 16 residues long. CDR1 and CDR2 (germline): LGHNA, YNFKEQ. CDR3 nucleotides: TGTGCCAGCAGCCGAAATAGCGGGGGCAACTCCTACGAGCAGTACTTC. Protein: CASSRNSGGNSYEQYF.

CDR3 bases: TGCGCCAGTGAGGCGGGGGACTCCTACAATGAGCAGTTCTTC. Amino acids: CASEAGDSYNEQFF. The rearrangement links TRBV5-1 to TRBJ2-1; 7 nucleotides align to TRBD2. The CDR3 has 14 residues. J lost 0 bases, V lost 8 bases, and 5 bases had no gene match. CDR1 and CDR2 from the germline V gene are SGHRS and YFSETQ.

This clone was seen more than once but under ten times. The rearrangement links TRBV11-2 to TRBJ1-1, with a tentative D call TRBD1 (6 bases). The CDR3 length is 12 residues. Trimming cost V 0 bases and J 10 bases, with 9 bases left between them. Germline CDR1 and CDR2: SGHAT and FQNNGV. CDR3 DNA sequence: TGTGCCAGCAGCTTAGAGGGGGGCGTAGCTTTCTTT. It encodes CASSLEGGVAFF.

The V and J genes are TRBV20-1 and TRBJ1-1, with TRBD1 identical over 8 bases. The CDR3 has 11 amino acids. V dropped 5 bases and J dropped 11; count of bases not matched to a gene: 7. CDR1 DFQATT and CDR2 SNEGSKA come from the germline V gene (reference sequence). The CDR3 DNA reads as TGCAGTGCTGTCAGGGGGCGCCGGGCTTTCTTT. Translated: CSAVRGRRAFF.

V usage is TRBV11-2 and J usage is TRBJ2-7, with D maybe TRBD1 (6 bases). The germline CDR1 and CDR2 sequences are SGHAT and FQNNGV. The germline V and J ends were trimmed by 2 bases and 0 bases, with 11 bases remaining between them. The CDR3 runs to 15 residues. The chain's CDR3 is CASSLRSGDSYEQYF. The CDR3 DNA is TGTGCCAGCAGCTTACGGTCAGGGGACTCCTACGAGCAGTACTTC.

By share, this clone ranks as medium-sized. Sequence at one end of the junction differs from germline and may be a read error. Distinct nucleotide sequences in the sample also encode this CDR3. The V call is TRBV4-1, the J call TRBJ1-1, with D tentatively TRBD1 (6 bases). CDR3 length: 15 amino acids. Germline CDR1 is MGHRA and CDR2 is YSYEKL. For the CDR3, the DNA is TGTGCCAGCAGCCAAGGGGGGGGATGGAACACTGAAGCTTTCTTT. Protein product: CASSQGGGWNTEAFF.

The rearrangement joins TRBV5-1 to TRBJ1-2, with no clear D. Germline CDR1 reads SGHRS; CDR2 reads YFSETQ. CDR3 size: 13 residues. V was cut by 6 bases and J by 4 bases, with 13 bases left in between. The CDR3 coding sequence is TGCGCCAGCACCCATGACACCATCTATGGCTACACCTTC. Its translation: CASTHDTIYGYTF. The full variable domain, with the rest looked up from reference TRBV5-1 and TRBJ1-2, is KAGVTQTPRYLIKTRGQQVTLSCSPISGHRSVSWYQQTPGQGLQFLFEYFSETQRNKGNFPGRFSGRQFSNSRSEMNVSTLELGDSALYLCASTHDTIYGYTFGSGTRLTVV.

This chain joins TRBV7-9 and TRBJ2-7; the match to TRBD1 covers 9 bases. CDR1 SEHNR and CDR2 FQNEAQ come from the germline V gene (reference sequence). V trimming: 2 bases; J trimming: 4 bases; junction bases outside the gene matches: 9. The CDR3 length is 16 residues. CDR3 nucleotide sequence: TGTGCCAGCAGCTTATCCGCCGACAGGGGGAAGTACGAGCAGTACTTC. It codes for CASSLSADRGKYEQYF.

This clone was observed a single time. This chain links TRBV5-6 with TRBJ2-7, with D perhaps TRBD2 (7 bases). From germline, CDR1 is SGHDT and CDR2 YYEEEE. V was cut by 1 base and J by 6 bases, with 20 bases left in between. This CDR3 is 16 amino acids long. The CDR3 DNA follows: TGTGCCAGCAGCTTGTTGTGGCGGGGGCCTCAGGGCGAGCAGTACTTC. Its protein product is CASSLLWRGPQGEQYF.

This sequence joins TRBV11-2 and TRBJ2-6; tentative D call: TRBD1 (5 bases). The CDR3 is 18 amino acids. Germline V lookup: CDR1 SGHAT, CDR2 FQNNGV. V gave up 2 bases and J gave up 0 bases, with 14 bases separating them. The CDR3 region has the DNA TGTGCCAGCAGCTTAAAAGAGACAGTAAGCTCTGGGGCCAACGTCCTGACTTTC. Translating gives CASSLKETVSSGANVLTF.

The chain employs TRBV1 and TRBJ1-2; the listed D gene, TRBD1, was not tested against the DNA. TRBV1 is a pseudogene. CDR3 length equals 15 residues. The chain's CDR3 is CTSSQEGQGNYGYTF. As DNA, the CDR3 is TGCACCAGCAGCCAAGAGGGGCAGGGGAACTATGGCTACACCTTC.

This chain links TRBV18 with TRBJ2-3; D is ambiguous. Germline V lookup: CDR1 KGHSH, CDR2 LQKENI. The CDR3 has 13 amino acids. The V end was cut by 3 bases, the J end by 5 bases, with 9 bases between. The CDR3 loop reads CASSPGMKDTQYF. The CDR3 DNA is TGTGCCAGCTCACCGGGTATGAAAGATACGCAGTATTTT.

This chain uses TRBV6-6 with TRBJ1-5, with a weak D call TRBD1 (5 bases). The V and J ends lost 6 bases and 0 bases respectively, with 12 bases between them. The CDR3 has 15 amino acids. In germline, CDR1 is MNHNY, CDR2 SVGAGI (reference sequence). CDR3 residues: CASRDEGHSNQPQHF. In DNA, the CDR3 is TGTGCCAGCAGGGACGAGGGGCATAGCAATCAGCCCCAGCATTTT.

In regard to this clone: The same CDR3 also results from other DNA sequences found in this sample. J is TRBJ2-5 and V is TRBV11-3; D assignment may be TRBD1 or TRBD2 (6 bases each). Germline CDR1 SGHNT, CDR2 YENEEA. There are 13 residues in the CDR3. Trimming removed 1 base at V and 7 bases at J, with 10 bases between. The CDR3, as DNA: TGTGCCAGCAGCTTAGGGGGGGCCGGGACCCAGTACTTC. Protein product: CASSLGGAGTQYF.

This clone has only one observation. The chain has TRBV19 and TRBJ2-3; 7 nucleotides align to TRBD1. CDR3 length: 14 residues. Per the germline V gene, CDR1 is LNHDA and CDR2 is SQIVND (reference sequence). V trimming: 6 bases; J trimming: 2 bases; junction bases outside the gene matches: 5. The chain's CDR3 is CASRRQGDTDTQYF. In DNA form, the CDR3 reads TGTGCCAGTAGGAGACAGGGAGACACAGATACGCAGTATTTT.

This clone was seen only a few times. The chain carries TRBV6-5 and TRBJ2-7; D unclear. From germline, CDR1 is MNHEY and CDR2 SVGAGI. V lost 2 bases and J 1 base, leaving 9 bases between the germline ends. This CDR3 comprises 14 residues. The CDR3: CASSYDQFSYEQYF. The CDR3 DNA follows: TGTGCCAGCAGTTACGACCAGTTTTCCTACGAGCAGTACTTC.

The V and J genes are TRBV2 and TRBJ2-2, with D unresolved. Germline loops: CDR1 SNHLY, CDR2 FYNNEI. Trimming removed 4 bases at V and 7 bases at J, with 10 bases between. The CDR3 length is 13 residues. The chain's CDR3 is CASSVGSDGELFF. DNA for the CDR3: TGTGCCAGCAGTGTTGGGTCCGACGGGGAGCTGTTTTTT.

The gene calls are TRBV9 and TRBJ2-1; TRBD1 matches at 9 bases. The germline gives CDR1 SGDLS, CDR2 YYNGEE. The CDR3 sequence is 16 residues long. V shed 4 bases, J shed 7 bases, and the junction held 12 bases outside the gene matches. CDR3 loop: CASSPRLRDRANEQFF. In DNA form, the CDR3 reads TGTGCCAGCAGCCCACGCCTCCGGGACAGGGCAAATGAGCAGTTCTTC.